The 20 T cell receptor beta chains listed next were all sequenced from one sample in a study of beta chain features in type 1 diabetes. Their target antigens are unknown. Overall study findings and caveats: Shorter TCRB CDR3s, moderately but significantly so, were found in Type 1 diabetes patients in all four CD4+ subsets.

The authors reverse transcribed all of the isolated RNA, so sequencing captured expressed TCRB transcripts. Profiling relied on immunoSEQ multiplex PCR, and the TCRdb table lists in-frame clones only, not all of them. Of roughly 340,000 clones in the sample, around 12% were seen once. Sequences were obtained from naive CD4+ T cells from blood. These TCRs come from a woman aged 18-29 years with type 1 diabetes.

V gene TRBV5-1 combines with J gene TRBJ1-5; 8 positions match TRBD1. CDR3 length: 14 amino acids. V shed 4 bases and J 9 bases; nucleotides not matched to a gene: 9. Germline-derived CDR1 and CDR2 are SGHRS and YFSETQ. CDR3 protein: CASSLGQGASPQHF. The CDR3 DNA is TGCGCCAGCAGCCTCGGACAGGGAGCCTCGCCCCAGCATTTT.

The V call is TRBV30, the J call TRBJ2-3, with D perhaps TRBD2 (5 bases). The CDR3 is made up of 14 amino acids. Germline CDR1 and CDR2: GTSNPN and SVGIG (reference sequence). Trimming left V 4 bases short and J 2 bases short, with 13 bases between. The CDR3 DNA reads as TGTGCCTGGAATACCGGACTCCACACAGATACGCAGTATTTT. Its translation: CAWNTGLHTDTQYF. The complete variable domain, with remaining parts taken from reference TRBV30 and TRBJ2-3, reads SQTIHQWPATLVQPVGSPLSLECTVEGTSNPNLYWYRQAAGRGLQLLFYSVGIGQISSEVPQNLSASRPQDRQFILSSKKLLLSDSGFYLCAWNTGLHTDTQYFGPGTRLTVL.

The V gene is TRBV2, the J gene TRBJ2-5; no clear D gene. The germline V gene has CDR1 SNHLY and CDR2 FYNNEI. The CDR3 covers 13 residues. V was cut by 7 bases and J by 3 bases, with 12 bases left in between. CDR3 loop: CASTPLREETQYF. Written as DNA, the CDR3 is TGTGCCAGCACACCTCTCCGAGAAGAGACCCAGTACTTC. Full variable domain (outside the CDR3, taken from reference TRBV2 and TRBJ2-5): EPEVTQTPSHQVTQMGQEVILRCVPISNHLYFYWYRQILGQKVEFLVSFYNNEISEKSEIFDDQFSVERPDGSNFTLKIRSTKLEDSAMYFCASTPLREETQYFGPGTRLLVL.

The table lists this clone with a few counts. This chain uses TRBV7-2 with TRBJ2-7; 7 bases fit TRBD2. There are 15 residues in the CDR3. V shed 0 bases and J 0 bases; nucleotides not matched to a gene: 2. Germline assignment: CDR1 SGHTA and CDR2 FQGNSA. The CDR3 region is CASSLAGLNSYEQYF. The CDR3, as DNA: TGTGCCAGCAGCTTAGCGGGACTAAACTCCTACGAGCAGTACTTC.

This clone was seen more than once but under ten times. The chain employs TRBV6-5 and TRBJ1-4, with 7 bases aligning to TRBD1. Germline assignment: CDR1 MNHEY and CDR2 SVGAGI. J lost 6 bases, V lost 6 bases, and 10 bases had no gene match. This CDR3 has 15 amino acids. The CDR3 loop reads CASRTWTGQDEKLFF. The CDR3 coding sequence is TGTGCCAGCAGGACTTGGACAGGCCAGGATGAAAAACTGTTTTTT.

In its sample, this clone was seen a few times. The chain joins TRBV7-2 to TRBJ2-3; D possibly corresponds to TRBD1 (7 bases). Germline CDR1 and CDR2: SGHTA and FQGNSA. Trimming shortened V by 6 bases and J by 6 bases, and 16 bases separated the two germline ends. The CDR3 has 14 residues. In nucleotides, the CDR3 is TGTGCCAGCAGTCGTACAGGGGAGGTTGATACGCAGTATTTT. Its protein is CASSRTGEVDTQYF.

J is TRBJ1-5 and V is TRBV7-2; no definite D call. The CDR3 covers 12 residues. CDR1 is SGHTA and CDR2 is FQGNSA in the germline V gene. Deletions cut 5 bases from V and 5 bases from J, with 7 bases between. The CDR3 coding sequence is TGTGCCAGCAGCATGCGGGATCAGCCCCAGCATTTT. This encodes CASSMRDQPQHF.

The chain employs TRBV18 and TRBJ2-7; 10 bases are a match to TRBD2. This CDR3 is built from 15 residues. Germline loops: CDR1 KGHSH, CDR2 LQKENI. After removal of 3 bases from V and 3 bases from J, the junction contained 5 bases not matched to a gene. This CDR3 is CASSPDLAGVYEQYF. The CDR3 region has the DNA TGTGCCAGCTCACCGGATCTAGCGGGGGTCTACGAGCAGTACTTC.

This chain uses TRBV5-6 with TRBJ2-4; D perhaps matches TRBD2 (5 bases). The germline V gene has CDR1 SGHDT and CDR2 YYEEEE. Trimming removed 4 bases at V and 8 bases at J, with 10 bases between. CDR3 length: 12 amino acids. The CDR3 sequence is CASSLTRDIQYF. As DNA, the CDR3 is TGTGCCAGCAGCCTGACGCGGGACATTCAGTACTTC.

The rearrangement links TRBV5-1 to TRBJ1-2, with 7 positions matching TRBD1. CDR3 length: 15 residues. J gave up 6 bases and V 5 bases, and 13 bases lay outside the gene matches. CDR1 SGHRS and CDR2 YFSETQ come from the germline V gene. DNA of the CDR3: TGCGCCAGCAGACTAGAGGGGACAGAAACTGATGGCTACACCTTC. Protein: CASRLEGTETDGYTF.

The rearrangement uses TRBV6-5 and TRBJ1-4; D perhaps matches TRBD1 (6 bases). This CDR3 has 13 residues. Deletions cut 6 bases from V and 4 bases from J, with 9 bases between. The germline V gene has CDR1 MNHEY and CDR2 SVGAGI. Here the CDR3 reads CASSRGSNEKLFF. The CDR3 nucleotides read TGTGCCAGCAGCAGGGGTAGTAATGAAAAACTGTTTTTT.

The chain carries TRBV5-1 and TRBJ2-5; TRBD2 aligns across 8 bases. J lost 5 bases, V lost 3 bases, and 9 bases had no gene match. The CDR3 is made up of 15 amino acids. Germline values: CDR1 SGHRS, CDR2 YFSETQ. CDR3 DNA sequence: TGCGCCAGCAGCTCCTACCGAGCGGGGGAGGAGACCCAGTACTTC. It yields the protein CASSSYRAGEETQYF.

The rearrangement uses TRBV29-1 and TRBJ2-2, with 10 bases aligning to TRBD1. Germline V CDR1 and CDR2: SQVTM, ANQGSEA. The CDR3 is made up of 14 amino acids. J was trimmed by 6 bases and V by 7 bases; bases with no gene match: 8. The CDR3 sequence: CSARQGAGAGELFF. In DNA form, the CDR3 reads TGCAGCGCCAGACAGGGGGCGGGAGCCGGGGAGCTGTTTTTT.

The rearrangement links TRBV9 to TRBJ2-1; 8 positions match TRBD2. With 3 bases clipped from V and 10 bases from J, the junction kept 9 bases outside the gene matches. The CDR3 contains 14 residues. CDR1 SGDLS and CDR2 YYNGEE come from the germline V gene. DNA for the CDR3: TGTGCCAGCAGCGGAGGCCCCGGGAGGGAAGAGCAGTTCTTC. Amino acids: CASSGGPGREEQFF.

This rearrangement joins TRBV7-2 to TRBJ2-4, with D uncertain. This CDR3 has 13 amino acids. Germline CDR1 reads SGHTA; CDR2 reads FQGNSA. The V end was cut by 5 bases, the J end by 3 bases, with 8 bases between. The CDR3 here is CASSPFYKNIQYF. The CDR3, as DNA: TGTGCCAGCAGCCCCTTCTACAAAAACATTCAGTACTTC.

The CDR3 coding sequence is TGTGCCAGCTCACCACCGGGGGCCCCCGGTGGATTTGAGCAGTTCTTC. As protein: CASSPPGAPGGFEQFF. The chain is built from TRBV18 and TRBJ2-1, with D perhaps matching TRBD1 (6 bases). Trimming cost V 0 bases and J 9 bases, with 18 bases left between them. This CDR3 region has 16 residues. The germline V gene has CDR1 KGHSH and CDR2 LQKENI.

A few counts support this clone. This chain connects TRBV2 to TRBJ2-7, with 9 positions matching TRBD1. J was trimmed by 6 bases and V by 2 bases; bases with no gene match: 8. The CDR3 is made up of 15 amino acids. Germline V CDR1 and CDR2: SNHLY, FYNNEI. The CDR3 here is CASSELGTGPSEQYF. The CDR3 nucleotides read TGTGCCAGCAGTGAACTTGGGACAGGGCCATCCGAGCAGTACTTC.

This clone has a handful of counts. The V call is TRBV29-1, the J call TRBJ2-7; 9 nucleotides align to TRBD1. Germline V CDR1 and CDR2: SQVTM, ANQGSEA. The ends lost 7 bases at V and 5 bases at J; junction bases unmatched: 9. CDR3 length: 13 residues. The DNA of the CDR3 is TGCAGCGGGGCACAGGGGGCAGACGACGAGCAGTACTTC. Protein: CSGAQGADDEQYF.

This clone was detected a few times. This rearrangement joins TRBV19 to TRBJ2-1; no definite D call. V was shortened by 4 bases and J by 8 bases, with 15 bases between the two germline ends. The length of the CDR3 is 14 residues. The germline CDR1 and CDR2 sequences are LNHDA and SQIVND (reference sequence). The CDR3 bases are TGTGCCAGTAGTAGTTTGGGCCACGTCGATGAGCAGTTCTTC. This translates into CASSSLGHVDEQFF.

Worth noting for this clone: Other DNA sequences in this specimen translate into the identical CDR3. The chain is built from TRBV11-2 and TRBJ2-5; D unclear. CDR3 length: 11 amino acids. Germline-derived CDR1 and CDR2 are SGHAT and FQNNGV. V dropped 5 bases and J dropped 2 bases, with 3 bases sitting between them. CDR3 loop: CASSLQETQYF. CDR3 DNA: TGTGCCAGCAGCCTGCAAGAGACCCAGTACTTC. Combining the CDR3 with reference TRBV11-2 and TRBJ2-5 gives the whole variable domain EAGVAQSPRYKIIEKRQSVAFWCNPISGHATLYWYQQILGQGPKLLIQFQNNGVVDDSQLPKDRFSAERLKGVDSTLKIQPAKLEDSAVYLCASSLQETQYFGPGTRLLVL.